This TCR beta chain appears in the sequencing data of a study of T-cell memory formation after mild COVID-19 (dated by TCRdb to the early 2020s). Regarding the research as a whole: TCR sequence clusters from the two donors were largely donor specific. T-cell clones expanding and contracting after mild COVID-19 in a couple of donors were tracked by longitudinal TCRalpha and TCRbeta repertoire sequencing. Two young, previously healthy adult volunteers made up the cohort, one male and one female. The paper as a whole reports these results and caveats: Only a couple of mild cases were covered in the study, and larger cohorts including severe cases with pre-infection samples were considered necessary. SARS-CoV-2 specificity was not confirmed for the second-wave clones peaking on day 37. From day 15 to 85, contracting clones showed balanced CD4/CD8 phenotypes, whereas a second wave of clones that expanded from day 15 to 37 leaned towards CD4+. Contracting CD4+ clones turned up mainly in the CM and EM memory subsets, whereas EMRA was where CD8+ clones were enriched. Some responding clones were detected in pre-infection memory, suggesting pre-existing cross-reactive memory T cells joined the SARS-CoV-2 response.

PBMCs were isolated by Ficoll-Paque density gradient centrifugation. Sequencing was performed on an Illumina NovaSeq 6000. TCRalpha and TCRbeta cDNA libraries were built by 5'RACE with constant-segment primers, adding sample barcodes and unique molecular identifiers. RNA was extracted from every sample with Trizol reagent. Libraries were amplified in two PCR steps, with a second sample barcode and Illumina TruSeq adapters added in the second step. Libraries were sequenced on an Illumina NovaSeq with 2 x 150 bp paired-end reads. The authors' pipeline ran thus. Reads were demultiplexed and collapsed into UMI-guided consensus sequences with migec v1.2.7. Using mixcr v2.1.11, UMI consensuses were aligned to TRA and TRB V and J templates and then assembled into clonotypes. A clonotype was counted as expanded or contracted only if both edgeR and NoisET called the change significant, with noise models trained on biological replicates. For edgeR calls, the thresholds were a false discovery rate-adjusted p below 0.01 and a log2 fold-change of 1. As an exploratory analysis of dynamics, max-normalized trajectories of the 1000 most abundant clonotypes were examined with PCA combined with hierarchical clustering. Each responding clone was given a CD4 or CD8 phenotype based on the CD4+ and CD8+ repertoires, which had been sequenced separately. The public reads were reprocessed in TCRdb via fastp at Q25 and MiXCR, keeping in-frame beta chains. Every distinct CDR3 protein forms one entry, paired with its most common genes and DNA. The V and J calls reflect TCRdb's pipeline rather than the authors' work. Counted in this sample were 450,000 to 650,000 distinct CDR3 sequences; around 20% of them appeared once. The ten largest make up roughly an eighth of the sample.

With respect to this clonotype: Its recognized antigen is unknown. It has no much larger one-base neighbor in the sample; base qualities were not kept.

The CDR3 measures 11 amino acids from cysteine to phenylalanine. Only the CDR3 portion is preserved as DNA: 33 bases, with reading frame beginning at the first base. The germline V gene (reference sequence) yields SEHNR for CDR1 and FQNEAQ for CDR2. V is clipped by 5 bases and J by 11 bases, and the sequence between their germline boundaries is 12 bases long. The chain employs TRBV7-9 and TRBJ1-1; the D region possibly corresponds to TRBD1 (5 bases align). Sequencing input: PBMCs or a T cell subset sorted from them (not recorded which). The receptor comes from an adult woman who had mild COVID-19 (a few samples of this study predate the infection). The sample titles of this study are shuffled in the database, so cell type and time point are left out; the donor was told from shared clones. The CDR3 reads as follows: CASSIRQWAFF. In nucleotide form, the sequence is TGTGCCAGCAGCATTAGACAGTGGGCTTTCTTT.